The clone carrying this T cell receptor beta chain was picked up many times. The antigen remains unidentified. Library construction for TCR beta used iRepertoire HTBI primers and Arm-PCR of CDR3 regions. MiXCR, applied by TCRdb to the multiplex PCR reads, yields one record per CDR3 protein. Among about 350,000 distinct CDR3 sequences listed, 15% to 20% were seen once. Germline values: CDR1 LGHDT, CDR2 YNNKEL (reference sequence). Trimming shortened V by 0 bases and J by 6 bases, and 12 bases separated the two germline ends. The CDR3 is made up of 15 amino acids. The data were taken from a study of regulatory T cells in long-lasting Graves disease. Study findings and constraints: New patients shared 750 to 1,000 public clonotypes, fewer than the roughly 2,500 shared by persistent patients.

The time point was: newly diagnosed GD, antithyroid drugs for less than 3 months. PBMC-derived RNA was used for the TCR library. This sample was shared with a second study, whose subject was T cells in Graves' hyperthyroidism and ophthalmopathy. From that report: The HTBI primer set served for first-round RT-PCR of the TCR CDR3. A 13 V-J signature model discriminated ophthalmopathy versus stable hyperthyroidism.

The chain employs TRBV3-1 and TRBJ2-1; D may match TRBD1 or TRBD2 (6 bases each). The sample consisted of peripheral blood mononuclear cells (PBMCs), taken at new diagnosis, from a patient treated with antithyroid drugs. This TCR was recovered from a woman aged 18-29 years with Graves disease. CDR3 nucleotide sequence: TGTGCCAGCAGCCAAGAATCCGGGGGCGTCAATGAGCAGTTCTTC. It yields the protein CASSQESGGVNEQFF.